This TCR beta chain was retrieved from a study of technical replicates of blood from a few donors. Measured with immunoSEQ multiplex PCR; TCRdb has only the in-frame clones, and not every one. This repertoire shows approximately 87,000 clones, about 90% found once; its top ten account for approximately 0.4%. The CDR3 runs to 18 residues. CDR1 is MDHEN, CDR2 SYDVKM, per germline. V shed 4 bases, J shed 1 base, and the junction held 11 bases outside the gene matches. The receptor was isolated from a human donor in good health. Some clones in this sample may be carry-over from other donors' samples. This rearrangement joins TRBV28 to TRBJ2-5; 11 bases are shared with TRBD2. The sample consisted of T cells isolated from PBMCs. The CDR3 DNA reads as TGTGCCAGCAGTTCAAGAACTAGCGGGAGAATTTCCCAAGAGACCCAGTACTTC. As protein: CASSSRTSGRISQETQYF.